This TCR beta chain was sequenced for a study of blood T cell repertoires in COVID-19. The V and J ends lost 6 bases and 4 bases, in that order; junction bases with no gene match: 2. Germline CDR1 and CDR2: LNHDA and SQIVND (reference sequence). The CDR3 totals 14 residues. All recovered Cohort 3 donors got two negative PCRs, got clearance, or saw symptom resolution. Profiling relied on immunoSEQ multiplex PCR, and the TCRdb table lists in-frame clones only, not all of them. This table has 400,000 or so clones, around 87% appearing once. The TCR sequence derives from a man under 40 who had recovered from COVID-19. This chain uses TRBV19 with TRBJ2-5; 13 bases agree with TRBD2. Sequencing was carried out using PBMCs or T cells enriched from blood (not recorded which). The CDR3 DNA follows: TGTGCCAGTAGACTAGCGGGAGGGCGAGAGACCCAGTACTTC. Residues: CASRLAGGRETQYF.